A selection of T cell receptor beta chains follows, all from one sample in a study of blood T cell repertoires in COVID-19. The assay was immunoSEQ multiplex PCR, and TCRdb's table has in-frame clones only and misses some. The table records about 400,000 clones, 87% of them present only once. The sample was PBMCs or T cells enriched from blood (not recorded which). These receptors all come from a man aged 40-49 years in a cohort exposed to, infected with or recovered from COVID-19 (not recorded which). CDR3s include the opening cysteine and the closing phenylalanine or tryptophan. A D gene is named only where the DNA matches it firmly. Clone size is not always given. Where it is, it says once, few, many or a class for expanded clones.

DNA: TGCGCCAGCAGCGGGACAGGTAATCCGAGCTCCTACAATGAGCAGTTCTTC; CDR3: CASSGTGNPSSYNEQFF; D: TRBD1; J: TRBJ2-1; size: -; V: TRBV5-1
DNA: TGTGCCAGCAGCCCACGACAGGGGCGCACAGATACGCAGTATTTT; CDR3: CASSPRQGRTDTQYF; D: TRBD1; J: TRBJ2-3; size: -; V: TRBV7-3
DNA: TGTGCCAGCAGCTTAGATATAGAGGGGGCCGGGGAGCTGTTTTTT; CDR3: CASSLDIEGAGELFF; D: -; J: TRBJ2-2; size: -; V: TRBV7-6
DNA: TGCGCCAGCAGCTTGGCGGGGACACCCGACACTGAAGCTTTCTTT; CDR3: CASSLAGTPDTEAFF; D: -; J: TRBJ1-1; size: few; V: TRBV5-1
DNA: TGTGCCAGCAGCTCCTGGAGGGGCCTGAACACTGAAGCTTTCTTT; CDR3: CASSSWRGLNTEAFF; D: -; J: TRBJ1-1; size: -; V: TRBV7-9
DNA: TGTGCCAGCAGCTTGGGAGGAGTTAGCAATCAGCCCCAGCATTTT; CDR3: CASSLGGVSNQPQHF; D: -; J: TRBJ1-5; size: -; V: TRBV5-4
DNA: TGTGCCAGTAGGGGACTAGCGGGAGACGGAGGGGCCAACGTCCTGACTTTC; CDR3: CASRGLAGDGGANVLTF; D: TRBD2; J: TRBJ2-6; size: -; V: TRBV19
DNA: TGTGCCAGCAGCGAGAACAATGAGCAGTTCTTC; CDR3: CASSENNEQFF; D: -; J: TRBJ2-1; size: -; V: TRBV3-1/TRBV3-2
DNA: TGCAGTGCTAGTGTGGGAGGCACTTTCATTAATACGCAGTATTTT; CDR3: CSASVGGTFINTQYF; D: -; J: TRBJ2-3; size: -; V: TRBV20-1
DNA: TGTGCCAGCAGTCTCGGGACAGGGGAACAAGAGACCCAGTACTTC; CDR3: CASSLGTGEQETQYF; D: TRBD1; J: TRBJ2-5; size: -; V: TRBV6-5
DNA: TGCAGTGCTAGTCAGACGGGTGGCTACACCTTC; CDR3: CSASQTGGYTF; D: -; J: TRBJ1-2; size: -; V: TRBV20-1
DNA: TGCAGTGCTAGCGGTAGAGAAGCTTTCTTT; CDR3: CSASGREAFF; D: -; J: TRBJ1-1; size: -; V: TRBV20-1
DNA: TGTGCCAGCGGCGCGGGAGGGTTCACAGATACGCAGTATTTT; CDR3: CASGAGGFTDTQYF; D: TRBD2; J: TRBJ2-3; size: -; V: TRBV5-6
DNA: TGTGCCAGCGGGACAGACGGGGGAACTGAAGCTTTCTTT; CDR3: CASGTDGGTEAFF; D: TRBD1; J: TRBJ1-1; size: -; V: TRBV6-6
DNA: TGCGCCAGCAGCGTGACAGGGGGCGACAATCAGCCCCAGCATTTT; CDR3: CASSVTGGDNQPQHF; D: TRBD1; J: TRBJ1-5; size: -; V: TRBV5-1
DNA: TGCAGCGTTGGACAAGGCTCCTACGAGCAGTACTTC; CDR3: CSVGQGSYEQYF; D: -; J: TRBJ2-7; size: -; V: TRBV29-1